Presented here are 24 T cell receptor beta chains from one specimen sequenced in a study of blood T cell repertoires in COVID-19. Using immunoSEQ multiplex PCR, the repertoire was profiled, and TCRdb retains in-frame clones only, with some absent. This sample has 70,000 or so clones, with approximately 90% found just once. Sequencing input: peripheral blood. Source of these receptors: a man in his fifties or sixties with acute or convalescent COVID-19.

This chain links TRBV5-1 with TRBJ1-6; no clear D. Trimming stripped 1 base from V and 5 bases from J, with 7 bases between. The CDR3 loop spans 14 amino acids. Germline V gene sequence: CDR1 SGHRS, CDR2 YFSETQ. DNA for the CDR3: TGCGCCAGCAGCTTGTACTCGGATAATTCACCCCTCCACTTT. This sequence encodes CASSLYSDNSPLHF.

The chain recombines TRBV5-8 with TRBJ1-2; no clear D. This CDR3 has 13 amino acids. Germline-derived CDR1 and CDR2 are SGHTS and YDEGEE. V lost 2 bases to trimming and J lost 5 bases, with 10 bases between them. The CDR3 bases are TGTGCCAGCAGCTTCAGGCAAAATTATGGCTACACCTTC. Translation gives CASSFRQNYGYTF.

The CDR3 sequence is CATSRDAGGHNSPLHF. The CDR3, as DNA: TGTGCCACCAGCAGAGATGCAGGGGGACATAATTCACCCCTCCACTTT. The chain links TRBV15 to TRBJ1-6, with 7 bases fitting TRBD1. Unmatched junction bases numbered 4, after V lost 0 bases and J lost 5 bases. The germline gives CDR1 LNHNV, CDR2 YYDKDF (reference sequence). This CDR3 has 16 residues.

The table lists this clone with a count of one. The rearrangement links TRBV19 to TRBJ2-2; D is unclear. The CDR3 consists of 14 residues. Trimming cost V 4 bases and J 3 bases, with 9 bases left between them. Germline V gene sequence: CDR1 LNHDA, CDR2 SQIVND (reference sequence). CDR3: CASSTLGDTGELFF. The CDR3 coding sequence is TGTGCCAGTAGTACCTTAGGAGACACCGGGGAGCTGTTTTTT.

The V call is TRBV19, the J call TRBJ1-2, with TRBD1 matching over 7 bases. The CDR3 has 14 amino acids. V was clipped by 11 bases and J by 2 bases; unmatched bases: 11. The V gene's germline CDR1 is LNHDA and CDR2 SQIVND (reference sequence). The CDR3 loop is CASERQGSNYGYTF. The CDR3 nucleotides are TGTGCCTCCGAAAGACAGGGTAGCAACTATGGCTACACCTTC.

This sequence joins TRBV6-1 and TRBJ1-2; D possibly corresponds to TRBD1 (5 bases). This CDR3 region has 16 residues. The V gene's germline CDR1 is MNHNS and CDR2 SASEGT. The V and J ends lost 0 bases and 0 bases respectively, with 11 bases between them. CDR3: CASSEALEGANYGYTF. CDR3 sequence (DNA): TGTGCCAGCAGTGAAGCGCTCGAAGGGGCTAACTATGGCTACACCTTC.

The chain links TRBV18 to TRBJ1-1, with 7 bases fitting TRBD1. The CDR3 covers 17 residues. After removal of 5 bases from V and 1 base from J, the junction contained 13 bases not matched to a gene. Germline V CDR1 and CDR2: KGHSH, LQKENI. The CDR3 sequence: CASSNLQQGTANTEAFF. The CDR3 nucleotides read TGTGCCAGCTCAAACCTCCAGCAGGGGACAGCGAACACTGAAGCTTTCTTT.

This CDR3 is CAISELGSDYGYTF. The CDR3 nucleotides read TGTGCCATCAGTGAGTTAGGCAGCGATTATGGCTACACCTTC. The chain employs TRBV10-3 and TRBJ1-2; unclear D gene. This CDR3 has 14 residues. Looked up from germline, CDR1 is ENHRY and CDR2 is SYGVKD. Trimming stripped 1 base from V and 5 bases from J, with 11 bases between.

The gene calls are TRBV30 and TRBJ2-1; TRBD2 matches at 11 bases. The CDR3 is 15 amino acids. The germline gives CDR1 GTSNPN, CDR2 SVGIG (reference sequence). Germline trimming cut 0 bases from V and 9 bases from J; bases unmatched to any gene: 7. CDR3 residues: CAWSVLAGGVGEQFF. CDR3 bases: TGTGCCTGGAGTGTCCTAGCGGGGGGTGTTGGTGAGCAGTTCTTC. The variable domain in full, with the rest retrieved from reference TRBV30 and TRBJ2-1, is SQTIHQWPATLVQPVGSPLSLECTVEGTSNPNLYWYRQAAGRGLQLLFYSVGIGQISSEVPQNLSASRPQDRQFILSSKKLLLSDSGFYLCAWSVLAGGVGEQFFGPGTRLTVL.

The rearrangement uses TRBV7-8 and TRBJ1-2; D might be TRBD1 (5 bases). V lost 7 bases to trimming and J lost 5 bases, with 26 bases between them. The CDR3 length is 17 residues. Germline CDR1 is SGHVS and CDR2 is FQNEAQ. CDR3 coding DNA: TGTGCCAGCACCAATCTCGGGGGAATTCTCGAAATATATGGCTACACCTTC. It codes for CASTNLGGILEIYGYTF. Full variable domain (outside the CDR3, taken from reference TRBV7-8 and TRBJ1-2): GAGVSQSPRYKVAKRGQDVALRCDPISGHVSLFWYQQALGQGPEFLTYFQNEAQLDKSGLPSDRFFAERPEGSVSTLKIQRTQQEDSAVYLCASTNLGGILEIYGYTFGSGTRLTVV.

Only one count was recorded for this clone. The V gene is TRBV5-1, the J gene TRBJ2-5; 12 positions agree with TRBD1. The length of the CDR3 is 15 residues. Trimming at V came to 5 bases and at J to 4 bases, leaving 6 bases not matched to a gene. Germline CDR1 and CDR2: SGHRS and YFSETQ. The CDR3 is CASSSGTGGGETQYF. The CDR3 DNA reads as TGCGCCAGCAGTTCCGGGACAGGGGGCGGAGAGACCCAGTACTTC.

The gene calls are TRBV5-1 and TRBJ2-1; no clear D gene. Germline values: CDR1 SGHRS, CDR2 YFSETQ. This CDR3 comprises 15 residues. The ends were cut back, 0 bases at V and 7 bases at J, with 14 bases in the middle. Written as DNA, the CDR3 is TGCGCCAGCAGCTTGGCCCAAATACCCGGGAATGAGCAGTTCTTC. Amino acids: CASSLAQIPGNEQFF.

CDR3 residues: CASSIGLATSTDTQYF. The CDR3 DNA reads TGCGCCAGCAGCATCGGACTAGCGACTAGCACAGATACGCAGTATTTT. The chain joins TRBV5-1 to TRBJ2-3, with TRBD2 matching 9 bases. The CDR3 is made up of 16 amino acids. Germline V CDR1 and CDR2: SGHRS, YFSETQ. Losses at the gene ends were 4 bases for V and 0 bases for J; bases not matched to a gene: 6.

The rearrangement uses TRBV2 and TRBJ1-1; tentative D call: TRBD1 (6 bases). The CDR3 has 13 residues. The V end was cut by 6 bases, the J end by 1 base, with 9 bases between. Germline assignment: CDR1 SNHLY and CDR2 FYNNEI. The CDR3 region is CASRQGQNTEAFF. CDR3 nucleotide sequence: TGTGCCAGCAGACAGGGTCAGAACACTGAAGCTTTCTTT.

This sequence joins TRBV4-1 and TRBJ2-7, with 7 bases matching TRBD1. CDR3 length equals 15 residues. Per germline, CDR1 MGHRA and CDR2 YSYEKL. V shed 0 bases, J shed 6 bases, and the junction held 8 bases outside the gene matches. CDR3 nucleotide sequence: TGCGCCAGCAGCCAAGATTCCGGGGCAGGGGGCGAGCAGTACTTC. It encodes CASSQDSGAGGEQYF.

The chain joins TRBV14 to TRBJ1-2, with TRBD1 as a possible D gene (6 bases). CDR3 size: 13 residues. Trimming left V 4 bases short and J 4 bases short, with 10 bases between. From germline, CDR1 is SGHDN and CDR2 FVKESK. CDR3 nucleotides: TGTGCCAGCAGCCCCCGGACAGTCTATGGCTACACCTTC. Its translation is CASSPRTVYGYTF.

This chain links TRBV19 with TRBJ2-2; 7 bases line up with TRBD1. The CDR3 has 14 residues. The germline V gene encodes CDR1 LNHDA and CDR2 SQIVND (reference sequence). Trimming cost V 6 bases and J 3 bases; bases outside gene matches: 4. The chain's CDR3 is CASSTGAHTGELFF. The CDR3 DNA reads TGTGCCAGTAGCACAGGGGCCCACACCGGGGAGCTGTTTTTT.

The chain is built from TRBV11-2 and TRBJ2-2; 10 bases line up with TRBD2. Looked up from germline, CDR1 is SGHAT and CDR2 is FQNNGV. Unmatched junction bases numbered 13, after V lost 5 bases and J lost 1 base. This CDR3 is built from 19 residues. Here the CDR3 DNA reads TGTGCCAGCAGCAAATCGGGACTAGCGCGAGCAAGGAACACCGGGGAGCTGTTTTTT. Its protein is CASSKSGLARARNTGELFF.

This clone was observed a single time. The rearrangement uses TRBV18 and TRBJ1-4; D call uncertain. This CDR3 is 13 amino acids long. From germline, CDR1 is KGHSH and CDR2 LQKENI. The germline V and J ends were trimmed by 8 bases and 1 base, with 8 bases remaining between them. The CDR3 nucleotides read TGTGCCAGCGTGGAGAGAACTAATGAAAAACTGTTTTTT. Translated, it gives CASVERTNEKLFF.

Points on this clone: The sample holds other DNA sequences that translate to the same CDR3. The chain combines TRBV14 with TRBJ1-2; TRBD1 aligns across 7 bases. This CDR3 is built from 13 residues. Germline CDR1 SGHDN, CDR2 FVKESK. Trimming removed 1 base from V and 7 bases from J; junction bases left unmatched: 3. The DNA of the CDR3 is TGTGCCAGCAGCCAAGCCAGGGGGAGTGGCTACACCTTC. The encoded protein is CASSQARGSGYTF. The variable domain in full, with the rest retrieved from reference TRBV14 and TRBJ1-2, is EAGVTQFPSHSVIEKGQTVTLRCDPISGHDNLYWYRRVMGKEIKFLLHFVKESKQDESGMPNNRFLAERTGGTYSTLKVQPAELEDSGVYFCASSQARGSGYTFGSGTRLTVV.

This clone appeared once. Other DNA sequences in the same sample also yield this CDR3. V gene TRBV5-1 combines with J gene TRBJ2-5; D not resolved. The CDR3 extends over 13 amino acids. The ends were cut back, 0 bases at V and 4 bases at J, with 7 bases in the middle. Germline CDR1 SGHRS, CDR2 YFSETQ. For the CDR3, the DNA is TGCGCCAGCAGCTTGGCCGGCGGAGAGACCCAGTACTTC. Protein: CASSLAGGETQYF. Together with reference TRBV5-1 and TRBJ2-5, the CDR3 gives the full variable domain: KAGVTQTPRYLIKTRGQQVTLSCSPISGHRSVSWYQQTPGQGLQFLFEYFSETQRNKGNFPGRFSGRQFSNSRSEMNVSTLELGDSALYLCASSLAGGETQYFGPGTRLLVL.

J is TRBJ1-5 and V is TRBV12-3 or TRBV12-4; D remains ambiguous. This CDR3 has 13 residues. V shed 6 bases and J shed 4 bases, with 10 bases lying between them. The CDR3 DNA sequence: TGTGCCAGCAGGACGGGTTCGAATCAGCCCCAGCATTTT. Its protein product is CASRTGSNQPQHF.

V is TRBV6-5 and J is TRBJ1-6; D gene ambiguous. Germline lookup yields CDR1 MNHEY and CDR2 SVGAGI. V lost 6 bases and J lost 7, with 16 bases in between. The CDR3 has 15 residues. CDR3: CASRSGGHWNSPLHF. CDR3 nucleotides: TGTGCCAGCAGGTCAGGAGGGCACTGGAATTCACCCCTCCACTTT.

The chain couples TRBV5-1 to TRBJ1-5, with a weak D call TRBD1 (6 bases). The CDR3 covers 15 residues. Germline values: CDR1 SGHRS, CDR2 YFSETQ. V lost 5 bases and J 6 bases, leaving 18 bases between the germline ends. The CDR3 DNA sequence: TGCGCCAGCAGAGGGGGGGCGGATCTGAGTCAGCCCCAGCATTTT. Protein sequence: CASRGGADLSQPQHF.